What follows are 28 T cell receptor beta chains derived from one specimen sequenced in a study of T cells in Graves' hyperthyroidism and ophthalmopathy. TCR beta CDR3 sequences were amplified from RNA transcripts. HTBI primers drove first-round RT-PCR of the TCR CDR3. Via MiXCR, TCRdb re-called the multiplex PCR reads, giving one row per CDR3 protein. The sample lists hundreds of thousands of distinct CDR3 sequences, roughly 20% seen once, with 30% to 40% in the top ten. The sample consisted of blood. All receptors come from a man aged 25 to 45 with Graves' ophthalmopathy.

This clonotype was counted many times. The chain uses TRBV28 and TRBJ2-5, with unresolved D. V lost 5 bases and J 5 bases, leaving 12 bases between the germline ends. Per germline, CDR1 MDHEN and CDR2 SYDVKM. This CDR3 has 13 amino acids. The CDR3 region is CASSVKGRETQYF. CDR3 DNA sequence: TGTGCCAGCAGTGTAAAGGGAAGGGAGACCCAGTACTTC. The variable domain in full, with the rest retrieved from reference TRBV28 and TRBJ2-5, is DVKVTQSSRYLVKRTGEKVFLECVQDMDHENMFWYRQDPGLGLRLIYFSYDVKMKEKGDIPEGYSVSREKKERFSLILESASTNQTSMYLCASSVKGRETQYFGPGTRLLVL.

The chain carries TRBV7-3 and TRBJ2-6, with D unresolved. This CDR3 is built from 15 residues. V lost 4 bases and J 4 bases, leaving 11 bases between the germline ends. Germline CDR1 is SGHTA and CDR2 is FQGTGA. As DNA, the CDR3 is TGTGCCAGCAGCTCCACGGGCCAAGGGGCCAACGTCCTGACTTTC. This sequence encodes CASSSTGQGANVLTF.

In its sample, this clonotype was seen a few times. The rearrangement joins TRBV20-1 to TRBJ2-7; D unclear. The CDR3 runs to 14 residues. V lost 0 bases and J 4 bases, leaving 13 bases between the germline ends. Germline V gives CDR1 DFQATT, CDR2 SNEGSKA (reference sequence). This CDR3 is CSARDPRLGYEQYF. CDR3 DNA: TGCAGTGCTAGAGATCCGCGCCTAGGTTACGAGCAGTACTTC.

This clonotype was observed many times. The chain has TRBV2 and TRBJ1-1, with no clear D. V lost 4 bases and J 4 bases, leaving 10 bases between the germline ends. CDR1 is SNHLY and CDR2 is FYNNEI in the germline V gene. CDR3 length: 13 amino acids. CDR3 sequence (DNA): TGTGCCAGCAGTGTAGGAGGGATCACTGAAGCTTTCTTT. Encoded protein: CASSVGGITEAFF.

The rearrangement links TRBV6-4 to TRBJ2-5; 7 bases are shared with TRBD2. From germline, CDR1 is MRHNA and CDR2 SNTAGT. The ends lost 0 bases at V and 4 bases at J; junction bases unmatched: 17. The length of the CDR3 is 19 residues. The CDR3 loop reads CASSDSGRVVRGSGETQYF. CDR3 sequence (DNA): TGTGCCAGCAGTGACTCGGGCAGGGTCGTCCGCGGGAGCGGAGAGACCCAGTACTTC.

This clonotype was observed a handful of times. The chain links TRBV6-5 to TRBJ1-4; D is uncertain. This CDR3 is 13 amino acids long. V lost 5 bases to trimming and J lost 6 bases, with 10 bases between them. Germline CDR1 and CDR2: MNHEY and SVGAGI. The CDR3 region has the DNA TGTGCCAGCAGTCTTTACTTCTATGAAAAACTGTTTTTT. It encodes CASSLYFYEKLFF.

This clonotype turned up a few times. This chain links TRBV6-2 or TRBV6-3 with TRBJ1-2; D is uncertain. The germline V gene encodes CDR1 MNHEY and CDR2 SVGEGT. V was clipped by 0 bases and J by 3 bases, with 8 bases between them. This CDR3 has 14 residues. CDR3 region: CASSYSPGYYGYTF. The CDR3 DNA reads TGTGCCAGCAGTTACTCCCCAGGCTACTATGGCTACACCTTC.

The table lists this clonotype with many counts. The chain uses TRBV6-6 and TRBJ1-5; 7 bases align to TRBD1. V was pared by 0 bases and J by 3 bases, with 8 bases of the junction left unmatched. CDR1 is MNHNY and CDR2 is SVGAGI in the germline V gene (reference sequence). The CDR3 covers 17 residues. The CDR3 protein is CASSYSAQGPINQPQHF. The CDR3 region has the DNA TGTGCCAGCAGTTACTCCGCACAGGGGCCGATCAATCAGCCCCAGCATTTT.

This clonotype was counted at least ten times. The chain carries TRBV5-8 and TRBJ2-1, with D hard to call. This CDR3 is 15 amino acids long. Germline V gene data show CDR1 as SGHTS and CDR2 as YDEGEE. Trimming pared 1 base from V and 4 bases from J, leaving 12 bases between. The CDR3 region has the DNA TGTGCCAGCAGCTTGCCAGGCGGAGCTTACAATGAGCAGTTCTTC. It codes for CASSLPGGAYNEQFF.

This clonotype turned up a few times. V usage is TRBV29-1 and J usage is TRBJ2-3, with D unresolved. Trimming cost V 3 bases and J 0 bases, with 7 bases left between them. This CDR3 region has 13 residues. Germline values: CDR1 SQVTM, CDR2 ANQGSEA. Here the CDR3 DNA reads TGCAGCGTTGAGGCGGCTAGCACAGATACGCAGTATTTT. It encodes CSVEAASTDTQYF.

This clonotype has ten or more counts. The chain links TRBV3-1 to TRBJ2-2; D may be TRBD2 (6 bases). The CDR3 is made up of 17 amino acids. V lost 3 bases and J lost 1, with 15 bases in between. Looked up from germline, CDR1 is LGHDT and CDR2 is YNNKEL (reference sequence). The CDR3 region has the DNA TGTGCCAGCAGCCAGGGATTGAGTAGCGGGAACACCGGGGAGCTGTTTTTT. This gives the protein CASSQGLSSGNTGELFF.

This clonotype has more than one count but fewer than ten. CDR3 nucleotides: TGTGCCAGCAGAACGATGGACTGGTCAGTTCCTTTCTTC. It is translated as CASRTMDWSVPFF. The genes are TRBV7-2 and TRBJ2-1; maybe TRBD2 (5 bases). Germline-derived CDR1 and CDR2 are SGHTA and FQGNSA. Trimming stripped 6 bases from V and 16 bases from J, with 22 bases between. This CDR3 has 13 amino acids.

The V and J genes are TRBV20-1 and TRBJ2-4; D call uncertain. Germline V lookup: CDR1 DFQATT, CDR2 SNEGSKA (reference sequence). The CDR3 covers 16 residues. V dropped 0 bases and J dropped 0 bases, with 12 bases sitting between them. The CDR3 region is CSARDRLRKAKNIQYF. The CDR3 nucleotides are TGCAGTGCTAGAGATCGGTTGCGGAAAGCCAAAAACATTCAGTACTTC.

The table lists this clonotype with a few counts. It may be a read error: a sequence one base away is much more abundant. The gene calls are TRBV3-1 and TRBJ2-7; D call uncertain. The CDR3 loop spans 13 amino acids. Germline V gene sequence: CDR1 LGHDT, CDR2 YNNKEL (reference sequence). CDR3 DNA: TGTGCCAGCAGCCATAGCAACTCCTACGAGCGGTACTTC. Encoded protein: CASSHSNSYERYF.

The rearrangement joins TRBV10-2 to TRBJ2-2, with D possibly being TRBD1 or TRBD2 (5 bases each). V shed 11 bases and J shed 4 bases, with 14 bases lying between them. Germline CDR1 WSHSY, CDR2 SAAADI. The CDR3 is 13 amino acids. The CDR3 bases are TGCGCCGGCTTTGGGACCCTCACCGGGGAGCTGTTTTTT. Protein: CAGFGTLTGELFF.

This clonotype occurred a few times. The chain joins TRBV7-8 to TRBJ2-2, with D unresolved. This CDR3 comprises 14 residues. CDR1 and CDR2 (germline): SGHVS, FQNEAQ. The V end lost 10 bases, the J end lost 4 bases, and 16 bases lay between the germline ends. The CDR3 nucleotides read TGTGCCACCAGTTACGGATTCCCCACCGGGGAGCTGTTTTTT. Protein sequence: CATSYGFPTGELFF.

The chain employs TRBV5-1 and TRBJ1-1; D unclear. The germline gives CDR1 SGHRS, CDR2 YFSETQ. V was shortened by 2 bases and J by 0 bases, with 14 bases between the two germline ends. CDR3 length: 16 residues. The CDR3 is CASSLTGGQLNTEAFF. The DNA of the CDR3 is TGCGCCAGCAGCTTAACGGGAGGGCAGCTGAACACTGAAGCTTTCTTT.

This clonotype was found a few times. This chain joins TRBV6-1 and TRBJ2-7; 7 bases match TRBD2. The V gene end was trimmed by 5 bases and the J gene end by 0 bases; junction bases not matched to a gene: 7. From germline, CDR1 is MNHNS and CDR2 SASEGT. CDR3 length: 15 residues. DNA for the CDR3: TGTGCCAGCAGTCTCTCCGGGACTACCTCCTACGAGCAGTACTTC. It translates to CASSLSGTTSYEQYF.

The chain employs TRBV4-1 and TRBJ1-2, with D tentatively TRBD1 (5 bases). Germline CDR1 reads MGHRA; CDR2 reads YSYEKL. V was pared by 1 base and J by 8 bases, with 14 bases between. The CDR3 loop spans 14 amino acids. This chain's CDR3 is CASSQVGGVGGYTF. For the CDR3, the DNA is TGCGCCAGCAGCCAAGTGGGAGGGGTAGGCGGCTACACCTTC.

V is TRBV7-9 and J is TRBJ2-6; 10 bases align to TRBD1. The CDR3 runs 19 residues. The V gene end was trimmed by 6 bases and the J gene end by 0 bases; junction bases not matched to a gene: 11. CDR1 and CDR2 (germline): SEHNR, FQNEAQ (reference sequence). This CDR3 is CASRARDRGISSGANVLTF. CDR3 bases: TGTGCCAGCAGAGCCCGGGACAGGGGAATTAGCTCTGGGGCCAACGTCCTGACTTTC.

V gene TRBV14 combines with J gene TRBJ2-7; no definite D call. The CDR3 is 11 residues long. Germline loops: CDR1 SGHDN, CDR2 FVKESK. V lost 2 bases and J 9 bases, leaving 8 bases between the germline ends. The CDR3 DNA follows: TGTGCCAGCAGCCAATCTGAGGTGCAGTACTTC. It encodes CASSQSEVQYF. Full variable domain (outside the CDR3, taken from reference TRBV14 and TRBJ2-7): EAGVTQFPSHSVIEKGQTVTLRCDPISGHDNLYWYRRVMGKEIKFLLHFVKESKQDESGMPNNRFLAERTGGTYSTLKVQPAELEDSGVYFCASSQSEVQYFGPGTRLTVT.

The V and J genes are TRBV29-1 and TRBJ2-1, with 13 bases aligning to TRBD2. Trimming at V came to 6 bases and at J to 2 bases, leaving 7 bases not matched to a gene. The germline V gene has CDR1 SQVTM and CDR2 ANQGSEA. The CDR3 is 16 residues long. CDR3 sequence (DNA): TGCAGCGTCACCGGGACTAGCGGGATCCCCTACAATGAGCAGTTCTTC. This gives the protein CSVTGTSGIPYNEQFF.

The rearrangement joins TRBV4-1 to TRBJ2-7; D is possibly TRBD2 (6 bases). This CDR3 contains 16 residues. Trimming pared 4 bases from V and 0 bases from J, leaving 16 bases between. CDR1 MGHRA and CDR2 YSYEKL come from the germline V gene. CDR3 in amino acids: CASSPRGRTSSYEQYF. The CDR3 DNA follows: TGCGCCAGCAGCCCCCGGGGGAGAACCAGCTCCTACGAGCAGTACTTC.

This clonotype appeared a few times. The CDR3 DNA is TGTGCCAGCAGTGACGGGACAGGGAGCTACGAGCAGTACTTC. This gives the protein CASSDGTGSYEQYF. The rearrangement links TRBV6-1 to TRBJ2-7; 9 bases match TRBD1. The V gene's germline CDR1 is MNHNS and CDR2 SASEGT. With V trimmed by 3 bases and J by 3 bases, 3 bases remained unmatched. The CDR3 spans 14 residues.

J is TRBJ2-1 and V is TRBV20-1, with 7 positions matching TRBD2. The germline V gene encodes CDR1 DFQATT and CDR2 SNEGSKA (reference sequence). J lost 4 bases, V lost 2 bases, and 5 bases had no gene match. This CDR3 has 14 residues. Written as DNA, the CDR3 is TGCAGTGCTAGATGGCGGGAGCGATACAATGAGCAGTTCTTC. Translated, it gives CSARWRERYNEQFF.

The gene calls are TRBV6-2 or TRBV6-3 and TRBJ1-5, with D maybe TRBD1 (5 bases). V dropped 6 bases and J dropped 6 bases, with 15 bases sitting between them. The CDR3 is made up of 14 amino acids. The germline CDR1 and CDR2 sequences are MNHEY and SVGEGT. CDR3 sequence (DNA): TGTGCCAGCAGAGGATCAGGGAACGGTCAGCCCCAGCATTTT. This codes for CASRGSGNGQPQHF.

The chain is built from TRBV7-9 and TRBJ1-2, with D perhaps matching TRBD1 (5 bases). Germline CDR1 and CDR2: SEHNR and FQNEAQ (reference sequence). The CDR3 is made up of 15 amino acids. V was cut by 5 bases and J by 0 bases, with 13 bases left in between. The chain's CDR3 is CASSTGGGTNYGYTF. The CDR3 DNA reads TGTGCCAGCAGCACGGGTGGGGGGACTAACTATGGCTACACCTTC. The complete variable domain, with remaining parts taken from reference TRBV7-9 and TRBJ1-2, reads DTGVSQNPRHKITKRGQNVTFRCDPISEHNRLYWYRQTLGQGPEFLTYFQNEAQLEKSRLLSDRFSAERPKGSFSTLEIQRTEQGDSAMYLCASSTGGGTNYGYTFGSGTRLTVV.

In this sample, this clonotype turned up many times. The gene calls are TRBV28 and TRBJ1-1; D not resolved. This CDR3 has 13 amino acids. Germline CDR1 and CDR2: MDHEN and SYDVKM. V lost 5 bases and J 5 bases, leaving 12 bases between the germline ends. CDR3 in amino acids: CASSADLYTEAFF. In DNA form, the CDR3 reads TGTGCCAGCAGTGCAGACTTGTATACTGAAGCTTTCTTT.